The rows below give T cell receptor beta chains drawn from one sample of a study of spatial heterogeneity in lung cancer. TCRdb re-analysed the 5' RACE reads in MiXCR, keeping a single row per CDR3 protein. The data show 1,300 or so distinct CDR3 sequences, 6.5% to 8% seen once. Sequences were derived from normal lung tissue next to the tumor, sampled at surgery. The origin of the receptors is a male donor with early-stage non-small cell lung cancer. Both conserved end residues are trimmed from each CDR3.

j_call v_call cdr3_aa
TRBJ1-1 TRBV11-2 ASSLDQGRLTEAF
TRBJ2-1 TRBV12-3/TRBV12-4 ASSLRTSGDNEQF
TRBJ1-2 TRBV11-2 ASSLDQSGGTHYGYT
TRBJ2-7 TRBV28 ASSFTGGGPEQY
TRBJ1-2 TRBV7-4 ASSFYLVTGDGYT
TRBJ1-5 TRBV20-1 SAPPGVGQPQH
TRBJ2-5 TRBV28 ASSFDRSQETQY
TRBJ1-3 TRBV28 ASRITLGRSSGNTIY
TRBJ2-5 TRBV20-1 SARDPKQQGETHY
TRBJ2-2 TRBV18 ASSPPGGAGELF
TRBJ2-5 TRBV7-2 ASSLELAGAQY
TRBJ1-1 TRBV5-6 ASSLVTAQTEAF
TRBJ1-5 TRBV7-8 ASSGHGDSRNQPQH
TRBJ2-5 TRBV19 ASSTQRDETQY